What follows are 5 T cell receptor beta chains derived from one specimen sequenced in a study of T cell changes during pregnancy in multiple sclerosis. Produced via immunoSEQ multiplex PCR; TCRdb's table is partial and in-frame only. Here the sample spans tens of thousands of clones, 92% being singletons. The sequencing here drew on CD4+ T cells from peripheral blood mononuclear cells, taken in the second trimester of pregnancy. These receptors were collected from a female donor with multiple sclerosis, enrolled in a pregnancy study.

The chain links TRBV7-2 to TRBJ1-4; possibly TRBD1 for D (6 bases). Germline CDR1 SGHTA, CDR2 FQGNSA. The CDR3 consists of 16 residues. Trimming shortened V by 1 base and J by 7 bases, and 16 bases separated the two germline ends. The CDR3 nucleotides are TGTGCCAGCAGCTTAGTCGGGGGGGGCGCGAGTGAAAAACTGTTTTTT. Translating gives CASSLVGGGASEKLFF.

The chain has TRBV6-1 and TRBJ1-3; possible D gene TRBD1, 5 bases. The V gene lost 4 bases and the J gene lost 0 bases, with 10 bases spanning the gap. This CDR3 region has 15 residues. CDR1 is MNHNS and CDR2 is SASEGT in the germline V gene. The DNA for the CDR3 is TGTGCCAGCAGTGGTGGGGGGTTCTCTGGAAACACCATATATTTT. Its translation: CASSGGGFSGNTIYF.

The chain links TRBV2 to TRBJ2-1; TRBD2 agrees at 10 bases. Germline V gene sequence: CDR1 SNHLY, CDR2 FYNNEI. This CDR3 has 15 residues. After removal of 10 bases from V and 3 bases from J, the junction contained 9 bases not matched to a gene. CDR3 nucleotides: TGTGCCACCGGGCAACTAGCGGGAAGCTACAATGAGCAGTTCTTC. This encodes CATGQLAGSYNEQFF.

V usage is TRBV19 and J usage is TRBJ2-1; 7 bases agree with TRBD2. Germline trimming cut 5 bases from V and 3 bases from J; bases unmatched to any gene: 7. CDR1 LNHDA and CDR2 SQIVND come from the germline V gene (reference sequence). There are 15 residues in the CDR3. CDR3 nucleotides: TGTGCCAGTAGTCCGAGCGGCGGGGGCTACAATGAGCAGTTCTTC. Residues: CASSPSGGGYNEQFF.

This clone was detected only once. This chain uses TRBV7-4 with TRBJ1-5, with 8 bases lining up with TRBD1. With V trimmed by 1 base and J by 6 bases, 8 bases remained unmatched. CDR3 size: 16 residues. Germline loops: CDR1 SGHVT, CDR2 SQSDAQ. DNA of the CDR3: TGTGCCAGCAGCTTAGTGGACAGGGAGAGGCGTCAGCCCCAGCATTTT. Translated, it gives CASSLVDRERRQPQHF.